The rows below give T cell receptor beta chains drawn from one sample of a study of shared clonotypes between healthy human individuals. TCRdb's table, derived via immunoSEQ multiplex PCR, lists solely in-frame clones and lacks some. This table holds about 2.2 million clones, around 93% found once. The material sequenced was naive CD8+ T cells from PBMCs. All receptors derive from a young man in good health. Some clones in this sample may be carry-over from other donors' samples. The CDR3 runs from the conserved cysteine through the conserved F or W. The D gene is left open where the match is weak. Expanded clones get a size class; other rows say once, few or many, or leave the size out.

TRBV11-2	TRBJ1-1	NA	NA	TGTGCCAGCAGCTTCGGGACTGAAGGGCGAATGCCCTTCACTGAAGCTTTCTTT	CASSFGTEGRMPFTEAFF
TRBV12-5	TRBJ2-2	TRBD1	NA	TGTGCTAGTGGAAACCCAGGGGGACCCGGGGAGCTGTTTTTT	CASGNPGGPGELFF
TRBV11-2	TRBJ1-2	TRBD1	NA	TGTGCCAGCAGCTTAGGCAGGGGGTGGTATGGCTACACCTTC	CASSLGRGWYGYTF
TRBV11-2	TRBJ2-7	NA	once	TGTGCCAGCAGCCCTAGCTCCCGGGGTTACGAGCAGTACTTC	CASSPSSRGYEQYF
TRBV19	TRBJ2-2	TRBD1	few	TGTGCCAGTAGCGAGGACAGGGGGCGCACCGGGGAGCTGTTTTTT	CASSEDRGRTGELFF
TRBV27	TRBJ2-3	NA	few	TGTGCCAGCAGTTTATGGGGGGATACGCAGTATTTT	CASSLWGDTQYF
TRBV11-2	TRBJ2-7	NA	NA	TGTGCCAGCAGCTCAGCCTACGAGCAGTACTTC	CASSSAYEQYF
TRBV7-9	TRBJ2-3	NA	NA	TGTGCCAGCAGCTACACCGGGCCTCTAGGCACAGATACGCAGTATTTT	CASSYTGPLGTDTQYF
TRBV11-2	TRBJ2-1	TRBD2	once	TGTGCCAGCTCCATAGCGGGTCGAGGGAATGAGCAGTTCTTC	CASSIAGRGNEQFF
TRBV5-1	TRBJ1-2	TRBD1	NA	TGCGCCAGCAGCTTTACCCCGGGACAGGGTTCGGGTACTAACTATGGCTACACCTTC	CASSFTPGQGSGTNYGYTF
TRBV7-6	TRBJ2-1	NA	NA	TGTGCCAGCAGCAGAAAGGACAGCTACTCCTACAATGAGCAGTTCTTC	CASSRKDSYSYNEQFF
TRBV9	TRBJ2-3	NA	NA	TGTGCCAGCAGCGCCCTACGGCTGGGCACAGATACGCAGTATTTT	CASSALRLGTDTQYF
TRBV4-1	TRBJ2-1	NA	NA	TGCGCCAGCAGCCAATTGTCCATGGACGGTAGCTCCTACAATGAGCAGTTCTTC	CASSQLSMDGSSYNEQFF
TRBV5-1	TRBJ2-7	TRBD1	NA	TGCGCCAGCAGCTCCCCCGGGACAGGGGCCCACGAGCAGTACTTC	CASSSPGTGAHEQYF
TRBV5-8	TRBJ2-7	NA	NA	TGTGCCAGCAGCTTGACGGGCGAGCAGTACTTC	CASSLTGEQYF
TRBV18	TRBJ2-7	TRBD2	NA	TGTGCCAGCTCACCGTTAAGGACTAGCTTCTACGAGCAGTACTTC	CASSPLRTSFYEQYF
TRBV5-4	TRBJ2-3	NA	NA	TGTGCCAGCAGCTGGCACACAGATACGCAGTATTTT	CASSWHTDTQYF
TRBV4-3	TRBJ2-7	NA	NA	TGCGCCAGCAGCCAATCCCGAGACAGCCATTACGAGCAGTACTTC	CASSQSRDSHYEQYF
TRBV7-3	TRBJ2-2	NA	NA	TGTGCCAGCAGCTTAAGGGACGGTACCGGGGAGCTGTTTTTT	CASSLRDGTGELFF
TRBV11-2	TRBJ2-2	TRBD2	NA	TGTGCCAGCAGCTCCACCCCGGGACTAGCGGGAGACACCGGGGAGCTGTTTTTT	CASSSTPGLAGDTGELFF
TRBV9	TRBJ2-7	NA	NA	TGTGCCAGCAGCGGCAATCCCCGCGGGACAGCACCCTACGAGCAGTACTTC	CASSGNPRGTAPYEQYF
TRBV30	TRBJ2-3	NA	NA	TGTGCCTGGAAGGGGGGAGTGAGCACAGATACGCAGTATTTT	CAWKGGVSTDTQYF
TRBV27	TRBJ2-7	NA	NA	TGTGCCAGCAGTCGGGACTCCTACGAGCAGTACTTC	CASSRDSYEQYF
TRBV29-1	TRBJ1-5	NA	NA	TGCAGCGTTGAGTCAGGGGCCAATCAGCCCCAGCATTTT	CSVESGANQPQHF
TRBV28	TRBJ2-2	NA	NA	TGTGCCAGCACCTTAGGGACGGGCACCGGGGAGCTGTTTTTT	CASTLGTGTGELFF
TRBV29-1	TRBJ2-5	NA	NA	TGCAGCGCTACCGGGGCGGCAGCTCAAGAGACCCAGTACTTC	CSATGAAAQETQYF
TRBV25-1	TRBJ2-7	TRBD1	NA	TGTGCCAGCAGCGGGACAGGCACCTACGAGCAGTACTTC	CASSGTGTYEQYF
TRBV27	TRBJ2-2	TRBD2	NA	TGTGCCAGCAGTCCCTTGGTTAGCGGGAGTGCCGGGGAGCTGTTTTTT	CASSPLVSGSAGELFF
TRBV7-2	TRBJ1-5	NA	NA	TGTGCCAGCAGCTTAGGTGGCAGCCAGCCCCAGCATTTT	CASSLGGSQPQHF
TRBV13	TRBJ2-3	NA	NA	TGTGCCAGCAGCTTAGCGCGCACCAGCACAGATACGCAGTATTTT	CASSLARTSTDTQYF
TRBV9	TRBJ2-5	NA	NA	TGTGCCAGCAGCGAGGGTCGTTACCAAGAGACCCAGTACTTC	CASSEGRYQETQYF
TRBV4-1	TRBJ1-3	NA	NA	TGCGCCAGCAGCCAAGTAGGGGCAGGGCAAAGAGGAAACACCATATATTTT	CASSQVGAGQRGNTIYF
TRBV4-3	TRBJ2-3	NA	NA	TGCGCCAGCAGCCCGGGAGGGGGCCTCCCTCCAGATACGCAGTATTTT	CASSPGGGLPPDTQYF
TRBV9	TRBJ2-1	NA	NA	TGTGCCAGCAGCCCGCAAGGGACTGACTTTAATGAGCAGTTCTTC	CASSPQGTDFNEQFF
TRBV7-9	TRBJ2-2	NA	NA	TGTGCCAGCGCAGGAGCTAACACCGGGGAGCTGTTTTTT	CASAGANTGELFF
TRBV7-9	TRBJ2-1	NA	NA	TGTGCCAGCAGCCGCACGGGCCCCTACAATGAGCAGTTCTTC	CASSRTGPYNEQFF
TRBV15	TRBJ2-7	NA	NA	TGTGCCACCAGCAGAGTTGTGGTTAGGAGTTTCTACGAGCAGTACTTC	CATSRVVVRSFYEQYF
TRBV6-5	TRBJ1-3	NA	NA	TGTGCCAGCAGTTACAATGGGGAACCTGGAAACACCATATATTTT	CASSYNGEPGNTIYF
TRBV28	TRBJ2-3	TRBD1	NA	TGTGCCAGCAGTCTGTCGTGGACAGGGGGCCCAGATACGCAGTATTTT	CASSLSWTGGPDTQYF
TRBV7-9	TRBJ2-1	NA	NA	TGTGCCAGCAGCCCCCGGACAGAAAATTACAATGAGCAGTTCTTC	CASSPRTENYNEQFF
TRBV28	TRBJ1-5	NA	NA	TGTGCCAGCAGTTTAGGGTCGGTTAGCAATCAGCCCCAGCATTTT	CASSLGSVSNQPQHF
TRBV6-1	TRBJ1-1	NA	NA	TGTGCCAGCAGCGGGACCCTTGAGGGGAACACTGAAGCTTTCTTT	CASSGTLEGNTEAFF
TRBV4-3	TRBJ1-3	NA	NA	TGCGCCAGCAGCCAAGGGGGGGCAGTTCTTTCTGGAAACACCATATATTTT	CASSQGGAVLSGNTIYF
TRBV5-1	TRBJ2-3	NA	NA	TGCGCCAGCAGCTTTGCCGGGAGTACGTCGGATACGCAGTATTTT	CASSFAGSTSDTQYF
TRBV27	TRBJ2-7	TRBD1	NA	TGTGCCAGCAGTTTATTCAACAGGGGGTTCGAGCAGTACTTC	CASSLFNRGFEQYF
TRBV15	TRBJ2-1	TRBD2	once	TGTGCCACCAGCAGGGGGGTAGCGGGAGGTGACAATGAGCAGTTCTTC	CATSRGVAGGDNEQFF
TRBV29-1	TRBJ2-1	NA	NA	TGCAGCCTTACTACCAACAATGAGCAGTTCTTC	CSLTTNNEQFF
TRBV28	TRBJ2-7	NA	NA	TGTGCCAGCAGTTTAACGCCCGGGGGCGATTACGAGCAGTACTTC	CASSLTPGGDYEQYF
TRBV6-6	TRBJ1-2	TRBD1	NA	TGTGCCAGCAGGGATGGACAGGGGGCTTTGTATTATGGCTACACCTTC	CASRDGQGALYYGYTF
TRBV7-2	TRBJ2-1	NA	NA	TGTGCCAGCGGGTCCAGGGAAGTCCCCTACAATGAGCAGTTCTTC	CASGSREVPYNEQFF
TRBV5-4	TRBJ2-7	TRBD2	once	TGTGCCAGCAGCTTGGAGACTAGCGGGAGGGCCGAGCAGTACTTC	CASSLETSGRAEQYF
TRBV28	TRBJ2-1	TRBD2	NA	TGTGCCAGCAGTTCCCTCCGGCTAGCGGGAAGAAATGAGCAGTTCTTC	CASSSLRLAGRNEQFF
TRBV4-1	TRBJ2-3	NA	NA	TGCGCCAGCAGCCTCATAATGGGGGCGGATACGCAGTATTTT	CASSLIMGADTQYF
TRBV28	TRBJ2-3	NA	NA	TGTGCCAGCAGTGCTCGGATACATACGCAGTATTTT	CASSARIHTQYF